This section outlines one T cell receptor (beta chain) sequence together with its context. Its antigen remains unidentified. Base qualities were left out, and no much larger clone turns up one base away. Collaborating institutions collected whole blood in K2EDTA tubes following their own protocols. Collaborator samples were shipped for TCRbeta analysis as frozen whole blood, isolated PBMCs, or DNA extracted from either sample type. The sample originates from a study of blood T cell repertoires in COVID-19 (dated by TCRdb to 2019 to 2021). Describing the broader study: Samples covering the acute and convalescent phases of COVID-19 were provided by collaborators in the United States, Italy and Spain. The prospective study material was composed of cDNA or gDNA derived from T cells, B-cell-depleted T cells, or PBMCs. Subjects who had been exposed to COVID-19, were actively infected with it, or had recovered from it provided the deeply sampled blood TCRbeta repertoires that made up the dataset. The repertoires were released in a freely available public database intended as a resource for research on the immune response to SARS-CoV-2. Samples were obtained from the ongoing ImmuneRACE study (first 160 participants) and from about 1,300 subjects provided by 6 global collaborators. A de-identified subject ID, COVID-19 status, age in years and sex were almost always included in the sample metadata. HLA class I and class II types, where available, came from metadata supplied by the sample provider rather than from assay-based typing.

TCRbeta CDR3 regions were amplified from genomic DNA by means of the immunoSEQ Assay, a bias-controlled multiplex PCR. The original pipeline was this. Within the assay, amplification of reference gene primers was used to estimate how many nucleated cells each sample contained. To quantify the absolute abundance of each unique TCRbeta CDR3 rearrangement, sequence reads were collapsed and filtered. Productive Simpson clonality was computed per sample as the square root of Simpson's diversity index over productive rearrangements. What TCRdb holds here is the immuneACCESS table cut down to in-frame rearrangements. Part of the clones is not present; checked against another copy, under half of the missing clones reflect an unresolved V gene, and the others are unexplained. The V and J calls and clone size are taken from that table; D and trimming were inferred from the DNA. Counted in this sample were over 150,000 clones; 80% to 90% of them appeared once. The top ten clones comprise approximately 0.99% of the sample.

From cysteine to phenylalanine, the CDR3 is 14 amino acids long. The read is trimmed to its CDR3 DNA, 42 bases read in frame from base 1. Sequences MDHEN (CDR1) and SYDVKM (CDR2) are obtained from the germline V gene. The V and J ends are trimmed by 5 bases and 10 bases, leaving 20 bases between them. Overall study results and their limits: The amount of clinical and demographic metadata varied by source and participant and was provided uncurated.

The sequencing input was peripheral blood. The clonotype comes from a middle-aged man with acute or convalescent COVID-19. The chain joins TRBV28 to TRBJ1-1, with a weak D call of TRBD1 (5 bases match). The CDR3 protein: CASSPPGGNLGAFF. DNA sequence: TGTGCCAGCAGTCCCCCCGGGGGGAATCTAGGAGCTTTCTTT.